This T cell receptor beta chain derives from a study of blood T cell repertoires in COVID-19. Turning to the study itself: Both acute and convalescent COVID-19 samples were obtained from the United States, Italy and Spain. Sources were T cells, B-cell-depleted T cells, or PBMCs; the material itself was cDNA or gDNA.

The CDR3 totals 15 residues. Germline CDR1 and CDR2: SGHAT and FQNNGV. V was pared by 1 base and J by 2 bases, with 12 bases between. Under the authors' procedure: Researchers report that nucleated cell counts were estimated from reference gene primer amplification. Some clones are missing from TCRdb's copy, which holds only in-frame ones; the method was immunoSEQ multiplex PCR. That table is the source of V, J and clone size, and D and trimming were worked out from the DNA. The top ten hold 6.5% of the sample, which has under 400,000 clones, around 91% seen once. Sequenced sample: peripheral blood. The rearrangement links TRBV11-2 to TRBJ2-7; unclear D gene. The source of this sequence is a man aged 18 to 29 with active or convalescent COVID-19. In DNA form, the CDR3 reads TGTGCCAGCAGCTTAGCGTCCGGGTCGACCTACGAGCAGTACTTC. Its translation: CASSLASGSTYEQYF.